The next 18 T cell receptor beta chains were all read from a single sample in a study of blood T cell repertoires in COVID-19. Method: immunoSEQ multiplex PCR; TCRdb's copy keeps in-frame clones and lacks some. Found here are 180,000 or so clones, approximately 88% of them singletons; the top ten hold around 6.7%. Sequencing was carried out using peripheral blood. The receptors here all came from a woman aged 40 to 55 with COVID-19, enrolled during active disease.

The sample holds one count of this clone. This chain links TRBV13 with TRBJ2-1; 13 bases fit TRBD2. Looked up from germline, CDR1 is PRHDT and CDR2 is FYEKMQ (reference sequence). V was clipped by 0 bases and J by 5 bases; unmatched bases: 4. This CDR3 contains 17 residues. CDR3 protein: CASSLGLAGGSNNEQFF. The DNA for the CDR3 is TGTGCCAGCAGCTTAGGACTAGCGGGAGGGTCTAACAATGAGCAGTTCTTC.

The genes are TRBV4-2 and TRBJ1-5; D is possibly TRBD1 (6 bases). V lost 3 bases to trimming and J lost 4 bases, with 22 bases between them. The CDR3 runs to 18 residues. Looked up from germline, CDR1 is LGHNA and CDR2 is YNFKEQ. CDR3: CASSHRVFGQNQNQPQHF. CDR3 bases: TGTGCCAGCAGCCACCGTGTGTTCGGACAGAACCAAAATCAGCCCCAGCATTTT.

This clone appeared once. The V and J genes are TRBV19 and TRBJ2-7; the D gene is possibly TRBD2 (6 bases). In germline, CDR1 is LNHDA, CDR2 SQIVND (reference sequence). V was shortened by 5 bases and J by 2 bases, with 19 bases between the two germline ends. CDR3 length equals 16 residues. In DNA, the CDR3 is TGTGCCAGTAGTGGATGGGACTCCGACGTTACCTACGAGCAGTACTTC. It yields the protein CASSGWDSDVTYEQYF.

This clone was observed a handful of times. Other DNA sequences within the sample encode an identical CDR3. This rearrangement joins TRBV27 to TRBJ1-1, with TRBD1 matching 8 bases. The ends lost 8 bases at V and 1 base at J; junction bases unmatched: 12. From germline, CDR1 is MNHEY and CDR2 SMNVEV (reference sequence). This CDR3 has 16 residues. The CDR3 nucleotides read TGTGCCAGCGGGAGGGGGGCAGGGGGCAGGAACACTGAAGCTTTCTTT. Protein: CASGRGAGGRNTEAFF.

This clone showed up just a few times. This chain joins TRBV5-5 and TRBJ2-2; possible D gene TRBD2, 5 bases. The CDR3 has 14 amino acids. CDR1 and CDR2 (germline): SGHKS, YYEKEE (reference sequence). Trimming pared 7 bases from V and 1 base from J, leaving 11 bases between. CDR3 sequence: CASGLRGNTGELFF. CDR3 in DNA: TGTGCCAGCGGTTTACGGGGGAACACCGGGGAGCTGTTTTTT.

This rearrangement joins TRBV9 to TRBJ2-1; D might be TRBD2 (7 bases). The CDR3 loop spans 17 amino acids. The germline V gene has CDR1 SGDLS and CDR2 YYNGEE. Between the trimmed V and J ends, which lost 4 bases and 5 bases, there was a span of 22 bases. The CDR3 region has the DNA TGTGCCAGCAGCCCCCAGGGAGGGGGAGGTAGGCACAATGAGCAGTTCTTC. Encoded protein: CASSPQGGGGRHNEQFF.

This chain uses TRBV7-9 with TRBJ1-1, with a tentative D call TRBD1 (6 bases). Germline V gene data show CDR1 as SEHNR and CDR2 as FQNEAQ (reference sequence). This CDR3 contains 16 residues. V lost 3 bases to trimming and J lost 7 bases, with 21 bases between them. The CDR3 here is CASSLLSRLKQGEAFF. The CDR3 nucleotides read TGTGCCAGCAGCTTGCTTTCCAGGCTTAAACAGGGTGAAGCTTTCTTT.

This rearrangement joins TRBV28 to TRBJ2-5; D unresolved. V lost 6 bases and J 3 bases, leaving 11 bases between the germline ends. The CDR3 runs to 13 residues. Germline CDR1 reads MDHEN; CDR2 reads SYDVKM. This CDR3 reads CASRVEIEETQYF. The CDR3 nucleotides read TGTGCCAGCAGGGTAGAAATCGAAGAGACCCAGTACTTC. Full variable domain (rest looked up from reference TRBV28 and TRBJ2-5): DVKVTQSSRYLVKRTGEKVFLECVQDMDHENMFWYRQDPGLGLRLIYFSYDVKMKEKGDIPEGYSVSREKKERFSLILESASTNQTSMYLCASRVEIEETQYFGPGTRLLVL.

V gene TRBV9 combines with J gene TRBJ2-5; TRBD1 matches at 8 bases. The germline V gene has CDR1 SGDLS and CDR2 YYNGEE. The CDR3 sequence is 15 residues long. V shed 4 bases and J 5 bases; nucleotides not matched to a gene: 10. CDR3 nucleotide sequence: TGTGCCAGCAGCTTCCAAACGGACAGGGCCGAGACCCAGTACTTC. Encoded protein: CASSFQTDRAETQYF. Looking up the rest from reference TRBV9 and TRBJ2-5 gives the full variable domain: DSGVTQTPKHLITATGQRVTLRCSPRSGDLSVYWYQQSLDQGLQFLIQYYNGEERAKGNILERFSAQQFPDLHSELNLSSLELGDSALYFCASSFQTDRAETQYFGPGTRLLVL.

The V gene is TRBV2, the J gene TRBJ2-7; tentative D call: TRBD1 (5 bases). The CDR3 runs to 16 residues. Between the trimmed V and J ends, which lost 1 base and 2 bases, there was a span of 15 bases. Germline CDR1 reads SNHLY; CDR2 reads FYNNEI. As DNA, the CDR3 is TGTGCCAGCAGTGAAGAACCCGGACATCTCCCCTACGAGCAGTACTTC. This codes for CASSEEPGHLPYEQYF.

This rearrangement joins TRBV12-5 to TRBJ2-3; TRBD1 matches 7 bases. The CDR3 has 16 residues. V shed 6 bases, J shed 2 bases, and the junction held 11 bases outside the gene matches. Germline-derived CDR1 and CDR2 are LGHNT and FRNRAP. The CDR3 spells CASGLPGTEDTDTQYF. In DNA form, the CDR3 reads TGTGCTAGTGGCCTCCCCGGGACAGAGGACACAGATACGCAGTATTTT.

The V and J genes are TRBV9 and TRBJ2-3; 14 nucleotides agree with TRBD2. CDR1 is SGDLS and CDR2 is YYNGEE in the germline V gene. CDR3 length equals 18 residues. V lost 0 bases to trimming and J lost 0 bases; unmatched junction nucleotides: 3. CDR3 sequence (DNA): TGTGCCAGCAGCGTAGCGGGACTAGCGGGGGATAGCACAGATACGCAGTATTTT. This gives the protein CASSVAGLAGDSTDTQYF.

CDR3 loop: CASSGGGRGNQPQHF. CDR3 coding DNA: TGTGCCAGCAGCGGGGGCGGCAGGGGCAATCAGCCCCAGCATTTT. The V call is TRBV9, the J call TRBJ1-5; D may be TRBD1 (5 bases). This CDR3 has 15 amino acids. V shed 3 bases and J shed 2 bases, with 12 bases lying between them. Germline CDR1 reads SGDLS; CDR2 reads YYNGEE.

The chain employs TRBV10-1 and TRBJ2-1, with 7 bases that match TRBD1. The V gene end was trimmed by 4 bases and the J gene end by 8 bases; junction bases not matched to a gene: 5. The CDR3 has 13 amino acids. Germline assignment: CDR1 WNHNN and CDR2 SYGVQD (reference sequence). In nucleotides, the CDR3 is TGCGCCAGCAGTGTTCCCCAGGGGGATGAGCAGTTCTTC. Protein sequence: CASSVPQGDEQFF.

The chain employs TRBV6-5 and TRBJ1-1, with 8 bases identical to TRBD1. Germline V gene sequence: CDR1 MNHEY, CDR2 SVGAGI. The junction had 2 bases not matched to a gene; V was cut back by 4 bases and J by 1 base. The CDR3 spans 14 residues. The CDR3 DNA follows: TGTGCCAGCAGTTGGACAGGGAGGAACACTGAAGCTTTCTTT. Translating gives CASSWTGRNTEAFF.

The rearrangement joins TRBV10-3 to TRBJ1-5; TRBD1 is a possible D gene (5 bases). The germline V and J ends were trimmed by 4 bases and 4 bases, with 8 bases remaining between them. CDR1 is ENHRY and CDR2 is SYGVKD in the germline V gene. The CDR3 extends over 13 amino acids. The CDR3 bases are TGTGCCATCAGTGGACAGCTTAATCAGCCCCAGCATTTT. The encoded protein is CAISGQLNQPQHF.

This sequence joins TRBV18 and TRBJ2-2; D may be TRBD2 (6 bases). The V gene lost 2 bases and the J gene lost 6 bases, with 16 bases spanning the gap. CDR3 length: 16 amino acids. Germline V gene lookup returns CDR1 KGHSH and CDR2 LQKENI. Written as DNA, the CDR3 is TGTGCCAGCTCACCAAGACTGGTAGGGGACTCCGGGGAGCTGTTTTTT. Translated, it gives CASSPRLVGDSGELFF.

The rearrangement joins TRBV5-1 to TRBJ2-1; 10 bases match TRBD1. The V gene end was trimmed by 4 bases and the J gene end by 5 bases; junction bases not matched to a gene: 6. Germline V lookup: CDR1 SGHRS, CDR2 YFSETQ. CDR3 size: 15 residues. This chain's CDR3 is CASSEWGTGDNEQFF. The CDR3 region has the DNA TGCGCCAGCAGCGAGTGGGGGACAGGGGACAATGAGCAGTTCTTC.